This T cell receptor beta chain was found in a study of T cells in Graves' hyperthyroidism and ophthalmopathy. Across the whole study: The blood sample was taken at first diagnosis, before treatment began. Whole-study findings and limits: Clonotypes that were expanded in thyroid above 0.001 mostly appeared in blood too.

Inclusion characteristics of ophthalmopathy patients comprised a Clinical Activity Score of at least 3, a NOSPECS grade of at least 4, and duration under 3 months. This clonotype showed up just a few times. The antigen remains undetermined. Amplification of TCR beta CDR3 regions was performed using RNA transcripts as template. The TCR CDR3 was amplified in a first-round RT-PCR using the HTBI primer set. One entry per CDR3 protein, called by TCRdb with MiXCR from the multiplex PCR reads. This table holds almost 350,000 distinct CDR3 sequences, roughly 18% found once. The sequence was obtained from a woman aged 35 to 49 with Graves' ophthalmopathy. The sample comprised blood.

As DNA, the CDR3 is TGTGCCAGCAGCCTATTGGCGTACGAAGCTTTCTTT. Amino acid sequence: CASSLLAYEAFF. This chain connects TRBV6-1 to TRBJ1-1; no reliable D call. Germline values: CDR1 MNHNS, CDR2 SASEGT. The V gene lost 6 bases and the J gene lost 8 bases, with 13 bases spanning the gap. The CDR3 is 12 amino acids.